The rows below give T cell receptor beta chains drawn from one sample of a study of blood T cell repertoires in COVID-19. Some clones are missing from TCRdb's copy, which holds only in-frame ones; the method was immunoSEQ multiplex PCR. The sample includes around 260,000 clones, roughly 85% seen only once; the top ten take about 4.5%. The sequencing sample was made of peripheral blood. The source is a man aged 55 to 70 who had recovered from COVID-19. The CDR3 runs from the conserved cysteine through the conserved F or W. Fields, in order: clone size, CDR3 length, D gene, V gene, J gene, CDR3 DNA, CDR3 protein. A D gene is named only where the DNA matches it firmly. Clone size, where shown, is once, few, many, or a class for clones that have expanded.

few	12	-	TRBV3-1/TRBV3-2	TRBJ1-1	TGTGCCAGCAGCCGGGGGGTCACTGAAGCTTTCTTT	CASSRGVTEAFF
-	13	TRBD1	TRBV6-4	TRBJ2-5	TGTGCCAGCAGCCGGGACAGGGAAGAGACCCAGTACTTC	CASSRDREETQYF
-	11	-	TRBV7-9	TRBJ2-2	TGTGCCAGCAGCTCTAGTGGGGAGCTGTTTTTT	CASSSSGELFF
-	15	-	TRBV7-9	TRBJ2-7	TGTGCCAGCAGCCAAGCGGGTATAGAACTACGCGAGCAGTACTTC	CASSQAGIELREQYF
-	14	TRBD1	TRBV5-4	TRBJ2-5	TGTGCCAGCAGCTCCCGGGACAGGGGACAGACCCAGTACTTC	CASSSRDRGQTQYF
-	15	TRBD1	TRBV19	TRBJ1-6	TGTGCCAGTAGTCCGACGACAGGGGGGTTCGGGCCCCTCCACTTT	CASSPTTGGFGPLHF
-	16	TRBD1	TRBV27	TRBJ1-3	TGTGCCAGCAGTTTATCGGAGGGGGCTCGGAGAAACACCATATATTTT	CASSLSEGARRNTIYF
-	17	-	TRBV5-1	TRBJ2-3	TGCGCCAGCAGCTTGGAGCCCAGCGGAACATTCACAGATACGCAGTATTTT	CASSLEPSGTFTDTQYF
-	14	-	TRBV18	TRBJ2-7	TGTGCCAGCTCACGGGGGGAAGGGTCCTACGAGCAGTACTTC	CASSRGEGSYEQYF
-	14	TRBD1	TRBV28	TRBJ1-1	TGTGCCAGCACCCACAGGGGGTTGAACACTGAAGCTTTCTTT	CASTHRGLNTEAFF
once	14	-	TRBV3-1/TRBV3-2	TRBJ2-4	TGTGCCAGCAGCCTACGGAGACAGAAAAACATTCAGTACTTC	CASSLRRQKNIQYF
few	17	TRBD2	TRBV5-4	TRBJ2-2	TGTGCCAGCAGCTTGGCCGGAGCGGGAGGAATAACCGGGGAGCTGTTTTTT	CASSLAGAGGITGELFF